This T cell receptor beta chain emerged from a study of cytomegalovirus exposure and HLA in healthy donors. Broader study findings: HLA alleles were associated with some 17,000 TCR beta sequences in a later analysis at 0.05 false discovery rate. Further analysis, carried out later, found HLA-associated TCR beta chains more clonally expanded than equally common other chains.

This PCR relied on a set of 60 Vbeta primers and 13 Jbeta primers. This table comes from immunoSEQ multiplex PCR, and its TCRdb copy is limited to in-frame clones, with some not included. The repertoire includes 130,000 to 150,000 clones, approximately 78% of them detected once, and 4.3% sits in the top ten. To note about this clone: Its antigen is not known.

The CDR3 contains 12 residues. The germline V gene has CDR1 GTSNPN and CDR2 SVGIG (reference sequence). Trimming pared 4 bases from V and 5 bases from J, leaving 11 bases between. Sequences were obtained from PBMCs. The sequence was collected from a woman between 35 and 50 years old in good health and CMV-seropositive. The rearrangement uses TRBV30 and TRBJ2-5; no reliable D call. CDR3 DNA sequence: TGTGCCTGGACCCTCACCGGGGAGACCCAGTACTTC. It yields the protein CAWTLTGETQYF.